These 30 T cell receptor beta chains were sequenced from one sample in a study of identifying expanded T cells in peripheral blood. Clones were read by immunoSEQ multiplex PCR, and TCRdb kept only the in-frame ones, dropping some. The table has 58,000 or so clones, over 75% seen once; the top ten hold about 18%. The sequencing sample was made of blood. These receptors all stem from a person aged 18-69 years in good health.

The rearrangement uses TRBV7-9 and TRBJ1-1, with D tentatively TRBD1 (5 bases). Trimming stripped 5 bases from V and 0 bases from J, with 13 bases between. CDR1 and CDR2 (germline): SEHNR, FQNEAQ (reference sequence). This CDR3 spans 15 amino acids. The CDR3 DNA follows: TGTGCCAGCAGCCCCGGGGCCGGAATGAACACTGAAGCTTTCTTT. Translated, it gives CASSPGAGMNTEAFF.

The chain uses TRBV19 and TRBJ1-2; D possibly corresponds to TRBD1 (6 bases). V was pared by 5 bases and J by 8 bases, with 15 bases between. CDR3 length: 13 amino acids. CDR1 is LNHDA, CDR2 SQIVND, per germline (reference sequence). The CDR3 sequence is CASSENRAGGYTF. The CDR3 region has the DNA TGTGCCAGTAGTGAAAACAGGGCGGGCGGCTACACCTTC.

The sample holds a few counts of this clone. The CDR3 sequence: CASSTGTGDLDEQYF. The CDR3 DNA reads as TGCGCCAGCAGCACTGGGACAGGGGATTTAGACGAGCAGTACTTC. This sequence joins TRBV5-1 and TRBJ2-7; 10 positions agree with TRBD1. Germline-derived CDR1 and CDR2 are SGHRS and YFSETQ. This CDR3 spans 15 amino acids. Trimming at V came to 4 bases and at J to 5 bases, leaving 9 bases not matched to a gene.

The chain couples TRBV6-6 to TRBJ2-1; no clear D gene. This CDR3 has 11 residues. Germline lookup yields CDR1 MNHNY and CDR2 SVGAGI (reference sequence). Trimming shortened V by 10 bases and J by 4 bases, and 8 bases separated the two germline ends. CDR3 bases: TGTGCCACCACAGATTACAATGAGCAGTTCTTC. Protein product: CATTDYNEQFF.

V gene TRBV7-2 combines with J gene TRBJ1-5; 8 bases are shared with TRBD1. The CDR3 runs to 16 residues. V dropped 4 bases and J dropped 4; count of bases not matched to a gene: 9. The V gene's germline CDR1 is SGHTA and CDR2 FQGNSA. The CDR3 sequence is CASSSRDRSYNQPQHF. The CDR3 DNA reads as TGTGCCAGCAGCTCCCGGGACAGGTCCTATAATCAGCCCCAGCATTTT.

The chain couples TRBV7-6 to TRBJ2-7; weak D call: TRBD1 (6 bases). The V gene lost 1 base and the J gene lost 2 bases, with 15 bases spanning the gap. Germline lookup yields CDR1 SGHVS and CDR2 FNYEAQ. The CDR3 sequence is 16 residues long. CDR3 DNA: TGTGCCAGCAGCTTAGAGGGGGACCAGGGTACCTACGAGCAGTACTTC. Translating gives CASSLEGDQGTYEQYF.

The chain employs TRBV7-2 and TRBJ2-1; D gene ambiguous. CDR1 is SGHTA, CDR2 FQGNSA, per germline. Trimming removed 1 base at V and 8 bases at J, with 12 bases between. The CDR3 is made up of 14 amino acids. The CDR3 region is CASSLEGPRDEQFF. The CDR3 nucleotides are TGTGCCAGCAGCTTAGAGGGCCCCCGTGATGAGCAGTTCTTC.

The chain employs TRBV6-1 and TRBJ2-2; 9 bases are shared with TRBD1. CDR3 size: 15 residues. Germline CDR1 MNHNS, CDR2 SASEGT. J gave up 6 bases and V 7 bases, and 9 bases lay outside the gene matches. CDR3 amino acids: CASTRSGQGSGELFF. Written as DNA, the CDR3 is TGTGCCAGCACTAGATCTGGACAGGGGTCCGGGGAGCTGTTTTTT.

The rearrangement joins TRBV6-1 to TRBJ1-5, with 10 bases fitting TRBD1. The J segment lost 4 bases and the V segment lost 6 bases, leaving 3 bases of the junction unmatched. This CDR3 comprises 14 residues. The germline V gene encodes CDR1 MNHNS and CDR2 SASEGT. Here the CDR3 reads CASRRDRGNQPQHF. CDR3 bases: TGTGCCAGCAGAAGGGACAGGGGAAATCAGCCCCAGCATTTT.

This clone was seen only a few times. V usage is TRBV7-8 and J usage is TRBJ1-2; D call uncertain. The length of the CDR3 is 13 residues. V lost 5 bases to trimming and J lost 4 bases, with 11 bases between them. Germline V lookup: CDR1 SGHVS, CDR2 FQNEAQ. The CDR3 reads CASSPQTSYGYTF. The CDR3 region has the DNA TGTGCCAGCAGCCCACAGACAAGCTATGGCTACACCTTC.

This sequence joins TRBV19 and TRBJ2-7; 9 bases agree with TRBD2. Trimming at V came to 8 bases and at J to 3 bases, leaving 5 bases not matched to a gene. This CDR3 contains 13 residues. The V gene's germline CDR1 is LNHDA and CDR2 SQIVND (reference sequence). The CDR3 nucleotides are TGTGCCAGTGGGGCGGGAGGGATCTACGAGCAGTACTTC. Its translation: CASGAGGIYEQYF.

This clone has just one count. The CDR3 is CATSSRGTDTQYF. CDR3 in DNA: TGTGCCACCAGCAGTCGGGGCACAGATACGCAGTATTTT. The chain carries TRBV15 and TRBJ2-3; D call uncertain. This CDR3 region has 13 residues. CDR1 and CDR2 from the germline V gene are LNHNV and YYDKDF (reference sequence). The V gene lost 3 bases and the J gene lost 1 base, with 5 bases spanning the gap. Drawing the rest from reference TRBV15 and TRBJ2-3, the complete variable domain is DAMVIQNPRYQVTQFGKPVTLSCSQTLNHNVMYWYQQKSSQAPKLLFHYYDKDFNNEADTPDNFQSRRPNTSFCFLDIRSPGLGDTAMYLCATSSRGTDTQYFGPGTRLTVL.

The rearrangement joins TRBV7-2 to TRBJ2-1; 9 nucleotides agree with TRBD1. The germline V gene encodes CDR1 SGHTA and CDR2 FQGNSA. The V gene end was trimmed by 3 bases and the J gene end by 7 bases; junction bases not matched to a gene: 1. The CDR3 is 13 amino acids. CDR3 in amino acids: CASSFDRGNEQFF. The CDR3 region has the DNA TGTGCCAGCAGCTTTGACAGGGGGAATGAGCAGTTCTTC.

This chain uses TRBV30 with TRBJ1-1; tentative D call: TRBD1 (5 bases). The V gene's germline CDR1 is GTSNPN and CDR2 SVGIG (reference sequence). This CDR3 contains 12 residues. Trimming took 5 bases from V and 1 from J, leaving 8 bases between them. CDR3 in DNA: TGTGCCTGGGCGACAGAGAACACTGAAGCTTTCTTT. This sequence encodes CAWATENTEAFF.

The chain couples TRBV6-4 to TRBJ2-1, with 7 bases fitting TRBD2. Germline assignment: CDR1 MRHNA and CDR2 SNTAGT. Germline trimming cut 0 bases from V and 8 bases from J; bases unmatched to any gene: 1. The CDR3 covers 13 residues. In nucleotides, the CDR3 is TGTGCCAGCAGTGACTCTGGACTAGATGAGCAGTTCTTC. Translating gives CASSDSGLDEQFF.

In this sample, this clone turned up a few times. CDR3 nucleotides: TGCGCCAGCAGTCAAGGGACTAGCGGGAGTTTGTACTTC. Encoded protein: CASSQGTSGSLYF. This chain uses TRBV23-1 with TRBJ2-7; TRBD2 matches at 14 bases. TRBV23-1 is noted as an ORF with a role that remains uncertain. J lost 12 bases, V lost 2 bases, and 3 bases had no gene match. This CDR3 has 13 residues.

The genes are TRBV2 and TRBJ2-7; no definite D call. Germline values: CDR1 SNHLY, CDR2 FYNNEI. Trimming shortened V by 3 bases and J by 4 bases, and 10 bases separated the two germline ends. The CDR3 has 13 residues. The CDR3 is CASSDPGRYEQYV. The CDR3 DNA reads TGTGCCAGCAGTGATCCCGGCCGGTACGAGCAGTACGTC.

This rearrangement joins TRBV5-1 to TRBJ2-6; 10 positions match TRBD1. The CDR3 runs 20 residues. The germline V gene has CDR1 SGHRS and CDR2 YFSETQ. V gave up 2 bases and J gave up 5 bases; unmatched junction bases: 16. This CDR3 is CASSLRFGTGEFMRANVLTF. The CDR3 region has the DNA TGCGCCAGCAGCTTAAGGTTCGGGACAGGGGAATTTATGAGGGCCAACGTCCTGACTTTC.

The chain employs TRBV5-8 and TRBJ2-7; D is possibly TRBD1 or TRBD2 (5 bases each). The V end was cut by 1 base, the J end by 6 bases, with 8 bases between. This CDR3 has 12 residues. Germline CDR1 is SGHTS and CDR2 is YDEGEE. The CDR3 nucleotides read TGTGCCAGCAGCTTGATGAGGGGCGAGCAGTACTTC. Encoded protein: CASSLMRGEQYF. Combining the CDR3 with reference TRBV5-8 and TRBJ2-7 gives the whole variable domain EAGVTQSPTHLIKTRGQQATLRCSPISGHTSVYWYQQALGLGLQFLLWYDEGEERNRGNFPPRFSGRQFPNYSSELNVNALELEDSALYLCASSLMRGEQYFGPGTRLTVT.

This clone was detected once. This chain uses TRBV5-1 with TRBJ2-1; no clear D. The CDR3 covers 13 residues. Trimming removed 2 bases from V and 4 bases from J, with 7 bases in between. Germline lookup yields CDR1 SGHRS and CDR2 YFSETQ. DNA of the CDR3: TGCGCCAGCAGCTTTGGGGTTTACAATGAGCAGTTCTTC. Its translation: CASSFGVYNEQFF.

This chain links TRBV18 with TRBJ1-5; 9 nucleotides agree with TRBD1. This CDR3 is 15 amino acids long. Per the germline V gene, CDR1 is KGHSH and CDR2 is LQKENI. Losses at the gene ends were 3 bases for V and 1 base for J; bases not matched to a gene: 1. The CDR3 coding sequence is TGTGCCAGCTCACCTGGGACAGGGAGCAATCAGCCCCAGCATTTT. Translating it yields CASSPGTGSNQPQHF.

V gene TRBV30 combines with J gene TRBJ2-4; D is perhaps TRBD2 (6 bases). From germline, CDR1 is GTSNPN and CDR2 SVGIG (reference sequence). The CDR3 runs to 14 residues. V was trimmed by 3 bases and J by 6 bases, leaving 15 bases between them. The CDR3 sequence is CAWRGGGSGNIQYF. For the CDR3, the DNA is TGTGCCTGGAGGGGGGGTGGATCCGGAAACATTCAGTACTTC.

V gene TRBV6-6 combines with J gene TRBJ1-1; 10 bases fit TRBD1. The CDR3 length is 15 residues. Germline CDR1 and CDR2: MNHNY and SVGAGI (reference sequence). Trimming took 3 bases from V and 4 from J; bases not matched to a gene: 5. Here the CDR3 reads CASSYPGTGATEAFF. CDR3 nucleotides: TGTGCCAGCAGTTATCCCGGGACAGGGGCCACTGAAGCTTTCTTT.

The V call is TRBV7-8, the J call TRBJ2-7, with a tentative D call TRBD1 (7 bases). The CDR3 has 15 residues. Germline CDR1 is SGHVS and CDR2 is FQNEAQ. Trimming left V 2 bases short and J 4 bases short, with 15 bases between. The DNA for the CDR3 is TGTGCCAGCAGCTTATCGGGGGCAGGGGGGTACGAGCAGTACTTC. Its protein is CASSLSGAGGYEQYF.

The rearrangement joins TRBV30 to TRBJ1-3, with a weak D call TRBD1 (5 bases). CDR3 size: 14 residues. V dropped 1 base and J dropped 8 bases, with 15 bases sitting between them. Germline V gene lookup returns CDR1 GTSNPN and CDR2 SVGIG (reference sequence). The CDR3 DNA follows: TGTGCCTGGAGTGACAGCGGGGGTCTACACACCATATATTTT. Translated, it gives CAWSDSGGLHTIYF.

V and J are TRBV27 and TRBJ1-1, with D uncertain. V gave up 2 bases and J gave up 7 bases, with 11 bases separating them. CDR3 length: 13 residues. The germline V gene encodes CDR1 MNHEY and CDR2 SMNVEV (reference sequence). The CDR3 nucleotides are TGTGCCAGCAGTTTAACCGAGAGGCGTGAAGCTTTCTTT. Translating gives CASSLTERREAFF.

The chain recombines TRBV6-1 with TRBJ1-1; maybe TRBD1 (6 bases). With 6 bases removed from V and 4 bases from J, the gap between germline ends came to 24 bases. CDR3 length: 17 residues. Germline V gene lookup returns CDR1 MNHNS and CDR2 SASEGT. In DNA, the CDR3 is TGTGCCAGCAGAGAAAGTCAGGGGCGTAAGATGAGCACTGAAGCTTTCTTT. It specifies CASRESQGRKMSTEAFF.

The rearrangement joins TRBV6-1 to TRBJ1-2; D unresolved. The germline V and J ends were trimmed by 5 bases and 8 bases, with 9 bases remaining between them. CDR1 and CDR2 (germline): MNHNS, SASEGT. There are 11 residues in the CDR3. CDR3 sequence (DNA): TGTGCCAGCAGTCCCCCGGGGGGCTACACCTTC. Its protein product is CASSPPGGYTF.

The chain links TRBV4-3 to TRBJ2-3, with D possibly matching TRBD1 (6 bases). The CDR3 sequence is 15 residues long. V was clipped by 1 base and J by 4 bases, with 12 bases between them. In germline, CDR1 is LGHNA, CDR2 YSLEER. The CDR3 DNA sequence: TGCGCCAGCAGCCAAGGGGGGCTAGGGTCAGATACGCAGTATTTT. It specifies CASSQGGLGSDTQYF.

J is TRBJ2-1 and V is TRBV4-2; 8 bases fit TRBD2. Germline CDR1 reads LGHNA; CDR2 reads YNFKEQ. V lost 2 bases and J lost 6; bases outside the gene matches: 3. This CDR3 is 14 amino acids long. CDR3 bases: TGTGCCAGCAGCCAAACTAGCGGAGTCAATGAGCAGTTCTTC. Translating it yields CASSQTSGVNEQFF.